Described below is a single T cell receptor beta chain sequence and its context. This CDR3 comprises 13 residues. CDR1 and CDR2 from the germline V gene are SGHTS and YDEGEE. V was pared by 2 bases and J by 4 bases, with 2 bases of the junction left unmatched. These data belong to a study of T cells in Graves' hyperthyroidism and ophthalmopathy. Thyroid ultrasound, orbital computed tomography, clinical symptoms, and serum thyroxine and TRAb underpinned diagnoses. What was amplified from RNA transcripts were TCR beta CDR3 regions. HTBI primers drove first-round RT-PCR of the TCR CDR3. TCRdb recomputed calls from the multiplex PCR reads with MiXCR, one row per CDR3 protein. Among 300,000 to 450,000 distinct CDR3 sequences listed, roughly 25% were seen once.

The chain combines TRBV5-8 with TRBJ1-2, with 7 bases identical to TRBD1. Sample: blood. The clonotype originates from a man in his fifties with Graves' hyperthyroidism. The CDR3 DNA is TGTGCCAGCAGCTTCCGGGACAGCTATGGCTACACCTTC. It is translated as CASSFRDSYGYTF.